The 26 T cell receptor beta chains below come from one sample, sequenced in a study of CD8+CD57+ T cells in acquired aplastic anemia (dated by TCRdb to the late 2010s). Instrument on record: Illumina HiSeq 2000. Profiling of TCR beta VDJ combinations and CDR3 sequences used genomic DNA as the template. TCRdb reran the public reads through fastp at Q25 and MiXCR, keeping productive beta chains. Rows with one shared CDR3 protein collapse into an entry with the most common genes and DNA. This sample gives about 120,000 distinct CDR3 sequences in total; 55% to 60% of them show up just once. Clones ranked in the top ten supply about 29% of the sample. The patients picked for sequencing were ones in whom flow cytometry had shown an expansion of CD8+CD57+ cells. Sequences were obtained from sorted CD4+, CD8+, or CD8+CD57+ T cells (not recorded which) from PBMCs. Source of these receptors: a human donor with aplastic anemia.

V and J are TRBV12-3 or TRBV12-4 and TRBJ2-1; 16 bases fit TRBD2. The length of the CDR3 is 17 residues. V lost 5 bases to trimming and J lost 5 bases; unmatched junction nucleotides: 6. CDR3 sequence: CASSQGLAGGFHNEQFF. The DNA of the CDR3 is TGTGCCAGCAGTCAGGGACTAGCGGGAGGGTTTCACAATGAGCAGTTCTTC.

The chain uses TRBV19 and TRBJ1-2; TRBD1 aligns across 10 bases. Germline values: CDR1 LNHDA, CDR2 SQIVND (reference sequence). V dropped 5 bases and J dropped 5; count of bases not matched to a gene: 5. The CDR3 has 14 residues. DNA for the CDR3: TGTGCCAGTAGTCCTTGGGACAGGGGTTATGGCTACACCTTC. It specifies CASSPWDRGYGYTF.

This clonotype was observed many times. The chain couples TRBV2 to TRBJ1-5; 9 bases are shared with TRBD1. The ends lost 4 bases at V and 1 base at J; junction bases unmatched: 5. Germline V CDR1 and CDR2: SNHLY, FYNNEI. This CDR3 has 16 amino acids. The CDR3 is CASSGRQGGSNQPQHF. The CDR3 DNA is TGTGCCAGCAGTGGAAGACAGGGGGGGAGCAATCAGCCCCAGCATTTT.

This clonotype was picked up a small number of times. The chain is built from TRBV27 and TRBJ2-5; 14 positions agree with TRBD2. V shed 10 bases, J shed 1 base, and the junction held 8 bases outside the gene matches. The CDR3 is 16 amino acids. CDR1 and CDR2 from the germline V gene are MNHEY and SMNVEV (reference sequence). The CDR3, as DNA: TGTGCCACCCGAGGACTAGCGGGAGGTATCCAAGAGACCCAGTACTTC. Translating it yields CATRGLAGGIQETQYF.

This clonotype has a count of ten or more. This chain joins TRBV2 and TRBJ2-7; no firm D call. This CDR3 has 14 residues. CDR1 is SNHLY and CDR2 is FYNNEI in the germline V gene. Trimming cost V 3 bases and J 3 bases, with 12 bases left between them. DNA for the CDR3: TGTGCCAGCAGTGAGGGGAATGATCTCTACGAGCAGTACTTC. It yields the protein CASSEGNDLYEQYF.

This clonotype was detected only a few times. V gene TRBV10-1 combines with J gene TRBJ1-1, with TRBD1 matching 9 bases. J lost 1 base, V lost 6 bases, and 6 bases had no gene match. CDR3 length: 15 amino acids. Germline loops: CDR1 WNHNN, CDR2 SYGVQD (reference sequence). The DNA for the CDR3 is TGCGCCAGCAGCCCGGGACAGGGAACGAACACTGAAGCTTTCTTT. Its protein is CASSPGQGTNTEAFF.

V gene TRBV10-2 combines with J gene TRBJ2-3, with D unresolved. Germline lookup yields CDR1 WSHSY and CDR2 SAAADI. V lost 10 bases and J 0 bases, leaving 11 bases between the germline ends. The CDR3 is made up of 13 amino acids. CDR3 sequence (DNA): TGCGCCACAAGACCCCCGAGCACAGATACGCAGTATTTT. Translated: CATRPPSTDTQYF.

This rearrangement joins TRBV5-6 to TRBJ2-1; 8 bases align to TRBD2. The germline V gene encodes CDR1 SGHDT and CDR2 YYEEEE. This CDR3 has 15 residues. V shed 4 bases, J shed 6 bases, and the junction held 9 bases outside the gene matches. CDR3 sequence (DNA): TGTGCCAGCAGCCCGGGACTAGGATTAGTCAATGAGCAGTTCTTC. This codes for CASSPGLGLVNEQFF.

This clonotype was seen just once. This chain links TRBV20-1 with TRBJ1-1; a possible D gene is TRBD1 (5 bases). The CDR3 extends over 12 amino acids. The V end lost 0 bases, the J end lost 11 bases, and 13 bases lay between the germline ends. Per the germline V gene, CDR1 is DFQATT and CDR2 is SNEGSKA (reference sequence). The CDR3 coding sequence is TGCAGTGCTAGAGATGGGGGGGGGTTCGCTTTCTTT. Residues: CSARDGGGFAFF.

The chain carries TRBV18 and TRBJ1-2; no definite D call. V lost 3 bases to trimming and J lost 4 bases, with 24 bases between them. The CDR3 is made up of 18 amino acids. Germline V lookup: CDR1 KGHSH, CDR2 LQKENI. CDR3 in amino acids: CASSPSIQEPANLYGYTF. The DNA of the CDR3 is TGTGCCAGCTCACCCTCAATCCAGGAGCCTGCAAACCTCTATGGCTACACCTTC.

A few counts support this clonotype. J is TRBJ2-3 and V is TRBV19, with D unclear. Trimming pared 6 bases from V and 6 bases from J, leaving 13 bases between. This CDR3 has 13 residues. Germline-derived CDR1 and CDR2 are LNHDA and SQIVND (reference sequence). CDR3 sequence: CASRKMDGDTQYF. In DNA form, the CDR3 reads TGTGCCAGTAGAAAGATGGATGGGGATACGCAGTATTTT.

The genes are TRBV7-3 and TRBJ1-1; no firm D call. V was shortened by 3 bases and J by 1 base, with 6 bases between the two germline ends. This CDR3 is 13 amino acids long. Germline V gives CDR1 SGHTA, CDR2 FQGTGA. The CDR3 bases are TGTGCCAGCAGCTTTAATCAGAACACTGAAGCTTTCTTT. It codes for CASSFNQNTEAFF.

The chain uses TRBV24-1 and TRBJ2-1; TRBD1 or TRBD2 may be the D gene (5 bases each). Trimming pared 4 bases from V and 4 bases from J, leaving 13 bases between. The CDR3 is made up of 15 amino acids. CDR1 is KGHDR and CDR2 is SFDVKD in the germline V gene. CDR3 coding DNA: TGTGCCACCAGTGAATCCGGGACGGCATACAATGAGCAGTTCTTC. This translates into CATSESGTAYNEQFF.

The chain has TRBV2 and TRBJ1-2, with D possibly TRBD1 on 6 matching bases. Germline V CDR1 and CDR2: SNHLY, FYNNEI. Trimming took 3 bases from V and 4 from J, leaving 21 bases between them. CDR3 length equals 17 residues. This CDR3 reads CASSDSVGQSNLYGYTF. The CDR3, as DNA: TGTGCCAGCAGTGACTCGGTAGGACAGAGTAATCTCTATGGCTACACCTTC. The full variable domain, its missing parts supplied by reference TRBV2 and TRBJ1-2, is EPEVTQTPSHQVTQMGQEVILRCVPISNHLYFYWYRQILGQKVEFLVSFYNNEISEKSEIFDDQFSVERPDGSNFTLKIRSTKLEDSAMYFCASSDSVGQSNLYGYTFGSGTRLTVV.

The DNA for the CDR3 is TGCGCCAGCAGTTCTGACCCCACCGATACGCAGTATTTT. Residues: CASSSDPTDTQYF. This chain links TRBV10-1 with TRBJ2-3, with no clear D. CDR1 and CDR2 (germline): WNHNN, SYGVQD (reference sequence). This CDR3 spans 13 amino acids. Trimming stripped 5 bases from V and 6 bases from J, with 12 bases between.

The CDR3 DNA sequence: TGCAGCGTTGAACGGGGCAGTGGGTTTGGCTATGGCTACACCTTC. Protein: CSVERGSGFGYGYTF. This chain links TRBV29-1 with TRBJ1-2, with D possibly TRBD1 on 5 matching bases. The CDR3 covers 15 residues. Germline V gene sequence: CDR1 SQVTM, CDR2 ANQGSEA. Trimming removed 2 bases at V and 4 bases at J, with 17 bases between.

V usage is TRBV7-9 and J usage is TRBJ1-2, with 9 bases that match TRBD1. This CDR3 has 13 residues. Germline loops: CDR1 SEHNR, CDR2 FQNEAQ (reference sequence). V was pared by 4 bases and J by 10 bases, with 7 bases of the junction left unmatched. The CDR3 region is CASSSGTGRFYTF. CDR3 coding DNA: TGTGCCAGCAGCTCCGGGACAGGGAGGTTCTACACCTTC.

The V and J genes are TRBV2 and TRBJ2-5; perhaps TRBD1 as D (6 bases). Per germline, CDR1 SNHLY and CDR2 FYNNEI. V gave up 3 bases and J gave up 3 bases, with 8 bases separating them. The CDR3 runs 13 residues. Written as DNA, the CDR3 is TGTGCCAGCAGTGATAACAGGGAAGAGACCCAGTACTTC. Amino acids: CASSDNREETQYF. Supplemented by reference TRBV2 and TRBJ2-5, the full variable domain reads EPEVTQTPSHQVTQMGQEVILRCVPISNHLYFYWYRQILGQKVEFLVSFYNNEISEKSEIFDDQFSVERPDGSNFTLKIRSTKLEDSAMYFCASSDNREETQYFGPGTRLLVL.

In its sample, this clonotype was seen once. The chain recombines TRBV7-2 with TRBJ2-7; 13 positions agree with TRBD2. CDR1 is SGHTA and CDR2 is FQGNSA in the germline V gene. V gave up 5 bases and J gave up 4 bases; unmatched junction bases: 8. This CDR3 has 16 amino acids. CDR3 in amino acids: CASSEGGTSGAYEQYF. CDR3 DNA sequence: TGTGCCAGCAGCGAGGGGGGGACTAGCGGGGCGTACGAGCAGTACTTC.

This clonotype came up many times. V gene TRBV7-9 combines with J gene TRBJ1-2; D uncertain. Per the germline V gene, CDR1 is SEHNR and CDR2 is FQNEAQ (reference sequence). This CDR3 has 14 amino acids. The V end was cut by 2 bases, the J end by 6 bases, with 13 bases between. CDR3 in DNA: TGTGCCAGCAGCTTATCCGAGGGCCCTGATGGCTACACCTTC. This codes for CASSLSEGPDGYTF.

This chain's CDR3 is CASSPGWDWGADTQYF. CDR3 DNA sequence: TGTGCCAGCAGCCCAGGCTGGGACTGGGGGGCAGATACGCAGTATTTT. This rearrangement joins TRBV11-2 to TRBJ2-3, with a tentative D call TRBD2 (6 bases). This CDR3 spans 16 amino acids. V lost 5 bases, J lost 4 bases, and 19 bases lay in between. The germline V gene encodes CDR1 SGHAT and CDR2 FQNNGV.

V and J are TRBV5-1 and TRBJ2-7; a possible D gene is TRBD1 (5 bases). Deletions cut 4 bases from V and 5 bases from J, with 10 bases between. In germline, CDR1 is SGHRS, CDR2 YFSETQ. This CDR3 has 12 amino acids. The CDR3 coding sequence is TGCGCCAGCAGCCCTAGACAGAACGAGCAGTACTTC. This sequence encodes CASSPRQNEQYF.

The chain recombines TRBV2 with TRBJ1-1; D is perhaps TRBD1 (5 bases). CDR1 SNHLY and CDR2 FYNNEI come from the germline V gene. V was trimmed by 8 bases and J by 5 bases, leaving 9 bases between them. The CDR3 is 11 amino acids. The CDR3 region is CASVRDTEAFF. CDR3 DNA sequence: TGTGCCAGCGTCAGGGATACTGAAGCTTTCTTT.

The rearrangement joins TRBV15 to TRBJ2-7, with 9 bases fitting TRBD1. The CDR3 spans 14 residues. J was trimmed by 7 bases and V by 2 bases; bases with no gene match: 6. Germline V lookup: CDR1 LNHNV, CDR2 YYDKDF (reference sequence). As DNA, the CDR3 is TGTGCCACCAGCAGACAGACAGGGGGTGAAGAGCAGTACGTC. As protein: CATSRQTGGEEQYV.

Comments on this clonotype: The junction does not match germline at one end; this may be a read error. The CDR3 region has the DNA TGCAGTGCTAGAGGAGTAGCGGGGGGGCCGGGGTTC. Residues: CSARGVAGGPGF. The rearrangement links TRBV20-1 to TRBJ2-5, with TRBD2 identical over 11 bases. Germline-derived CDR1 and CDR2 are DFQATT and SNEGSKA (reference sequence). The CDR3 has 12 residues.

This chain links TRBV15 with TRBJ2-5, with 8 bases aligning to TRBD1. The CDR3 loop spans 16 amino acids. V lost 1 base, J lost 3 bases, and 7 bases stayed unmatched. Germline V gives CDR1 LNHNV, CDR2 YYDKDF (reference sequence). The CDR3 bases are TGTGCCACCAGCAGAGGGGGGACAGGAGGGAAAGAGACCCAGTACTTC. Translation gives CATSRGGTGGKETQYF.